Presented here are 5 T cell receptor beta chains from one specimen sequenced in a study of blood T cell repertoires in COVID-19. Data came from immunoSEQ multiplex PCR; TCRdb stores just in-frame clones and leaves some out. The sample holds approximately 170,000 clones, approximately 91% seen once. Specimen: PBMCs or T cells enriched from blood (not recorded which). The receptor source for this set is a young woman who had recovered from COVID-19.

The chain employs TRBV7-9 and TRBJ1-5; 8 nucleotides match TRBD1. The CDR3 covers 12 residues. Germline V gene sequence: CDR1 SEHNR, CDR2 FQNEAQ (reference sequence). With 5 bases clipped from V and 7 bases from J, the junction kept 1 base outside the gene matches. The CDR3 DNA follows: TGTGCCAGCAGCGGGACAGGCCAGCCCCAGCATTTT. It specifies CASSGTGQPQHF.

This sequence joins TRBV28 and TRBJ2-4, with 11 bases fitting TRBD2. CDR3 length: 17 residues. Germline V gene lookup returns CDR1 MDHEN and CDR2 SYDVKM. With 3 bases clipped from V and 5 bases from J, the junction kept 9 bases outside the gene matches. This CDR3 reads CASSFGSGRAWENIQYF. CDR3 bases: TGTGCCAGCAGTTTCGGTAGCGGGAGGGCCTGGGAAAACATTCAGTACTTC.

The rearrangement joins TRBV2 to TRBJ2-3, with 7 positions matching TRBD1. J gave up 1 base and V 6 bases, and 7 bases lay outside the gene matches. This CDR3 is built from 15 residues. Germline lookup yields CDR1 SNHLY and CDR2 FYNNEI. Here the CDR3 reads CASRGTGVGTDTQYF. CDR3 DNA sequence: TGTGCCAGCAGGGGAACAGGGGTCGGCACAGATACGCAGTATTTT.

The V and J genes are TRBV6-5 and TRBJ1-1; 7 nucleotides line up with TRBD1. V shed 0 bases, J shed 4 bases, and the junction held 8 bases outside the gene matches. CDR1 is MNHEY and CDR2 is SVGAGI in the germline V gene. The CDR3 is made up of 16 amino acids. CDR3: CASSYSLGGFGTEAFF. The CDR3 DNA follows: TGTGCCAGCAGTTACTCGTTAGGGGGCTTCGGCACTGAAGCTTTCTTT.

The rearrangement links TRBV4-1 to TRBJ1-2; 11 nucleotides line up with TRBD1. The germline gives CDR1 MGHRA, CDR2 YSYEKL. The J segment lost 7 bases and the V segment lost 4 bases, leaving 5 bases of the junction unmatched. CDR3 length equals 14 residues. CDR3: CASSLSGTGGGYTF. The DNA for the CDR3 is TGCGCCAGCAGCCTCTCCGGGACAGGGGGTGGCTACACCTTC.